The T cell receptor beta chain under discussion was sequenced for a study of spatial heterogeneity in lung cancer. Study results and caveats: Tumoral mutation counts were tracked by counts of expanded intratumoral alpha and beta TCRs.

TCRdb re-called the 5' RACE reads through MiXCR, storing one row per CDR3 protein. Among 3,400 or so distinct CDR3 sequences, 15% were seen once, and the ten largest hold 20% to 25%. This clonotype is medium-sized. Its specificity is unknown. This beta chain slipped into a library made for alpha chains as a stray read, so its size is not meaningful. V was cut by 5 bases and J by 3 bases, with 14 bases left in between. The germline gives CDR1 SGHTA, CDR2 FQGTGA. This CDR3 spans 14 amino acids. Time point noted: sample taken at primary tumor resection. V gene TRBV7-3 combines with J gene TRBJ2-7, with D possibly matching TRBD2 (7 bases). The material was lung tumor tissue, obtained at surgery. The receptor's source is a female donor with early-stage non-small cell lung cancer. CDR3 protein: CASSPRGDYYEQYF. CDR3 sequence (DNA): TGTGCCAGCAGCCCAAGGGGGGACTACTACGAGCAGTACTTC. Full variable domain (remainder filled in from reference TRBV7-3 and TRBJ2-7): GAGVSQTPSNKVTEKGKYVELRCDPISGHTALYWYRQSLGQGPEFLIYFQGTGAADDSGLPNDRFFAVRPEGSVSTLKIQRTERGDSAVYLCASSPRGDYYEQYFGPGTRLTVT.